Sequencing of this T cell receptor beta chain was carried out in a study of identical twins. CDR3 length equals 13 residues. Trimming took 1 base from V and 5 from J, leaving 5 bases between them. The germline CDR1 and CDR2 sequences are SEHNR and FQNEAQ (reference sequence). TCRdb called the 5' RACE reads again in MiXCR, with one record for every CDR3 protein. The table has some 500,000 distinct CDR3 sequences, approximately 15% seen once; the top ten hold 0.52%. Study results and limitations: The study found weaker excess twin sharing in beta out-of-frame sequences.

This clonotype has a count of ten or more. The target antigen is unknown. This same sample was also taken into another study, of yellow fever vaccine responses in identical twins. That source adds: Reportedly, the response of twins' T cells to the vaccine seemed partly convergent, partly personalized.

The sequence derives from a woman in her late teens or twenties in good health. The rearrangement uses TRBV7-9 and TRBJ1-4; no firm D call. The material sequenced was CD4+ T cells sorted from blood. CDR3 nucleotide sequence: TGTGCCAGCAGCTTAGTAGGAAATGAAAAACTGTTTTTT. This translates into CASSLVGNEKLFF.